The 27 T cell receptor beta chains presented below share a single source sample, sequenced in a study of T cells in localized non-small cell lung cancer. Generated by immunoSEQ multiplex PCR, the TCRdb table keeps only in-frame clones and is missing some. The sample holds 8,500 to 10,000 clones; 85% to 90% are singletons and the top ten take more than 2%. This specimen consisted of peripheral blood, obtained before any cancer treatment. These receptors were collected from a female donor of 60 years or more with stage II squamous cell lung carcinoma.

V and J are TRBV14 and TRBJ2-1; unclear D gene. This CDR3 contains 15 residues. Germline lookup yields CDR1 SGHDN and CDR2 FVKESK. Between the trimmed V and J ends, which lost 4 bases and 0 bases, there was a span of 10 bases. The CDR3 loop is CASSPWRSSYNEQFF. The CDR3, as DNA: TGTGCCAGCAGCCCCTGGCGGAGCTCCTACAATGAGCAGTTCTTC.

The J gene is TRBJ1-1, the V gene TRBV29-1; D remains unclear. The germline V gene encodes CDR1 SQVTM and CDR2 ANQGSEA. V lost 3 bases and J lost 7, with 9 bases in between. The CDR3 is 11 residues long. CDR3 loop: CSVDWEYEAFF. The CDR3 DNA sequence: TGCAGCGTTGATTGGGAGTATGAAGCTTTCTTT.

The V and J genes are TRBV5-5 and TRBJ1-2; D is possibly TRBD1 (6 bases). V lost 6 bases to trimming and J lost 0 bases, with 15 bases between them. The CDR3 is 15 amino acids. Germline loops: CDR1 SGHKS, CDR2 YYEKEE (reference sequence). CDR3 nucleotide sequence: TGTGCCAGCAACCCTCAGGGGCGAGCTAACTATGGCTACACCTTC. This codes for CASNPQGRANYGYTF.

The chain is built from TRBV7-9 and TRBJ1-2; tentative D call: TRBD1 (5 bases). Trimming took off 1 base at V and 5 bases at J, with 17 bases between the two ends. Germline V gene lookup returns CDR1 SEHNR and CDR2 FQNEAQ (reference sequence). This CDR3 is built from 16 residues. CDR3 coding DNA: TGTGCCAGCAGCTTAGAGGACATCCGACCACTATATGGCTACACCTTC. Translating gives CASSLEDIRPLYGYTF.

The chain uses TRBV29-1 and TRBJ1-2, with D maybe TRBD1 (5 bases). Germline V gene data show CDR1 as SQVTM and CDR2 as ANQGSEA. CDR3 length equals 15 residues. The V end was cut by 2 bases, the J end by 4 bases, with 17 bases between. CDR3 residues: CSVEPREGAPYGYTF. The CDR3 DNA reads as TGCAGCGTTGAACCAAGAGAAGGGGCCCCCTATGGCTACACCTTC.

The rearrangement joins TRBV4-1 to TRBJ1-4, with D perhaps TRBD1 (5 bases). Trimming cost V 0 bases and J 0 bases, with 11 bases left between them. Germline V gene sequence: CDR1 MGHRA, CDR2 YSYEKL. The CDR3 covers 17 residues. CDR3 bases: TGCGCCAGCAGCCAAGAACGAGGGGAGGCAACTAATGAAAAACTGTTTTTT. Protein: CASSQERGEATNEKLFF.

The chain has TRBV19 and TRBJ1-6, with 11 bases identical to TRBD1. The germline V gene encodes CDR1 LNHDA and CDR2 SQIVND (reference sequence). V shed 5 bases, J shed 5 bases, and the junction held 8 bases outside the gene matches. The CDR3 has 17 residues. The CDR3 region is CASSRTGQGANNSPLHF. Written as DNA, the CDR3 is TGTGCCAGTAGTCGGACCGGACAGGGGGCGAATAATTCACCCCTCCACTTT.

The V and J genes are TRBV5-4 and TRBJ2-1; D ambiguous. Germline CDR1 SGHNT, CDR2 YYREEE (reference sequence). Trimming left V 2 bases short and J 5 bases short, with 2 bases between. The CDR3 extends over 11 amino acids. DNA of the CDR3: TGTGCCAGCAGCTTCGACAATGAGCAGTTCTTC. Its translation: CASSFDNEQFF.

The chain links TRBV28 to TRBJ1-4, with TRBD1 matching 8 bases. Germline V gene data show CDR1 as MDHEN and CDR2 as SYDVKM. There are 15 residues in the CDR3. Unmatched junction bases numbered 11, after V lost 6 bases and J lost 8 bases. The CDR3 loop reads CASSIGQGGNEKLFF. The CDR3 DNA reads as TGTGCCAGCAGCATCGGACAGGGAGGTAACGAAAAACTGTTTTTT.

This chain connects TRBV6-5 to TRBJ2-7; the D gene is possibly TRBD2 (6 bases). V was shortened by 5 bases and J by 0 bases, with 14 bases between the two germline ends. The CDR3 is made up of 15 amino acids. Germline V gene sequence: CDR1 MNHEY, CDR2 SVGAGI. CDR3 DNA: TGTGCCAGCAGTATCGGACTACCAAGCTCCTACGAGCAGTACGTC. Translating it yields CASSIGLPSSYEQYV.

The CDR3 loop is CASSLFASYGYTF. The CDR3 DNA reads as TGCGCCAGCAGCTTGTTCGCCTCCTATGGCTACACCTTC. The V call is TRBV5-1, the J call TRBJ1-2; D is unresolved. The CDR3 contains 13 residues. V shed 1 base and J shed 4 bases, with 8 bases lying between them. The germline CDR1 and CDR2 sequences are SGHRS and YFSETQ.

The chain recombines TRBV1 with TRBJ2-7. TRBV1 is a documented pseudogene. The CDR3 loop spans 15 amino acids. CDR3 in DNA: TGCACCAGCAGCCAAGATGAAACAGGGAGTCGGGAGCAGTACGTC. The encoded protein is CTSSQDETGSREQYV.

This chain links TRBV5-1 with TRBJ2-5, with 9 bases aligning to TRBD1. This CDR3 has 15 amino acids. Germline V gene sequence: CDR1 SGHRS, CDR2 YFSETQ. Losses at the gene ends were 0 bases for V and 4 bases for J; bases not matched to a gene: 4. The CDR3 DNA reads as TGCGCCAGCAGCTTGGGAGGACAGGGGACAGAGACCCAGTACTTC. Translating gives CASSLGGQGTETQYF.

J is TRBJ1-2 and V is TRBV28; D is ambiguous. The CDR3 consists of 12 residues. Germline V CDR1 and CDR2: MDHEN, SYDVKM. Between the trimmed V and J ends, which lost 5 bases and 8 bases, there was a span of 12 bases. The CDR3 spells CASSAQVPGYTF. For the CDR3, the DNA is TGTGCCAGCAGTGCCCAAGTGCCCGGCTACACCTTC.

The genes are TRBV6-4 and TRBJ1-6; D is ambiguous. The germline V gene has CDR1 MRHNA and CDR2 SNTAGT. This CDR3 comprises 13 residues. Trimming left V 2 bases short and J 3 bases short, with 2 bases between. CDR3 region: CASSDVYNSPLHF. CDR3 in DNA: TGTGCCAGCAGTGACGTCTATAATTCACCCCTCCACTTT.

The chain recombines TRBV6-5 with TRBJ2-6; D not certain. The germline V and J ends were trimmed by 6 bases and 4 bases, with 13 bases remaining between them. Germline V gives CDR1 MNHEY, CDR2 SVGAGI. CDR3 length: 15 amino acids. The DNA of the CDR3 is TGTGCCAGCAGCACCGCTGGTACCGGGGCCAACGTCCTGACTTTC. Protein product: CASSTAGTGANVLTF.

This sequence joins TRBV28 and TRBJ2-6; D may be TRBD2 (6 bases). The CDR3 is made up of 17 amino acids. CDR1 and CDR2 from the germline V gene are MDHEN and SYDVKM. Deletions cut 6 bases from V and 4 bases from J, with 19 bases between. As DNA, the CDR3 is TGTGCCAGCAGCCGTTACGGTGGAGGGGTCGGGGCCAACGTCCTGACTTTC. It codes for CASSRYGGGVGANVLTF.

CDR3 nucleotide sequence: TGTGCCAGCAGTTTAAGGGCCAGGGCTGTTGAAGCTTTCTTT. It is translated as CASSLRARAVEAFF. This chain links TRBV28 with TRBJ1-1; a weak D match, TRBD1 (5 bases). The CDR3 runs to 14 residues. Germline V lookup: CDR1 MDHEN, CDR2 SYDVKM. Trimming shortened V by 2 bases and J by 7 bases, and 14 bases separated the two germline ends.

The chain uses TRBV19 and TRBJ1-1; D is uncertain. The CDR3 runs to 11 residues. V shed 8 bases and J shed 5 bases, with 9 bases lying between them. Germline V gene data show CDR1 as LNHDA and CDR2 as SQIVND (reference sequence). CDR3 sequence (DNA): TGTGCCAGTGGGGAGATGACTGAAGCTTTCTTT. Translated: CASGEMTEAFF.

This sequence joins TRBV28 and TRBJ1-6; 10 bases are shared with TRBD1. This CDR3 is 15 amino acids long. The V gene end was trimmed by 6 bases and the J gene end by 10 bases; junction bases not matched to a gene: 9. Germline assignment: CDR1 MDHEN and CDR2 SYDVKM. The CDR3 loop reads CASRYGDRGESPLHF. The CDR3 DNA follows: TGTGCCAGCAGATACGGGGACAGGGGCGAATCACCCCTCCACTTT.

V and J are TRBV28 and TRBJ2-3; D gene ambiguous. V shed 3 bases and J shed 9 bases, with 10 bases lying between them. Germline V gene sequence: CDR1 MDHEN, CDR2 SYDVKM. The CDR3 extends over 12 amino acids. As DNA, the CDR3 is TGTGCCAGCAGTTTTACGAGAGACACGCAGTATTTT. This encodes CASSFTRDTQYF.

This chain's CDR3 is CASSTSGNEQFF. The CDR3 DNA is TGTGCCAGCAGTACCTCGGGCAATGAGCAGTTCTTC. This rearrangement joins TRBV28 to TRBJ2-1; no reliable D call. Between the trimmed V and J ends, which lost 5 bases and 6 bases, there was a span of 8 bases. The CDR3 totals 12 residues. Germline loops: CDR1 MDHEN, CDR2 SYDVKM. Full variable domain (outside the CDR3, taken from reference TRBV28 and TRBJ2-1): DVKVTQSSRYLVKRTGEKVFLECVQDMDHENMFWYRQDPGLGLRLIYFSYDVKMKEKGDIPEGYSVSREKKERFSLILESASTNQTSMYLCASSTSGNEQFFGPGTRLTVL.

CDR3 DNA: TGCGCCAGCAGCTTGACTAGCGGGAAAGAGACCCAGTACTTC. It yields the protein CASSLTSGKETQYF. The chain employs TRBV5-1 and TRBJ2-5; 10 positions match TRBD2. The germline gives CDR1 SGHRS, CDR2 YFSETQ. With 1 base clipped from V and 3 bases from J, the junction kept 0 bases outside the gene matches. CDR3 length: 14 amino acids.

The count of this clone is one. The rearrangement links TRBV4-1 to TRBJ1-2, with D tentatively TRBD1 (6 bases). The CDR3 has 14 amino acids. Germline assignment: CDR1 MGHRA and CDR2 YSYEKL. V dropped 3 bases and J dropped 5 bases, with 13 bases sitting between them. The CDR3 loop reads CASSQLQGAYGYTF. The CDR3 region has the DNA TGCGCCAGCAGCCAGTTACAGGGTGCATATGGCTACACCTTC.

This clone was seen only once. The chain recombines TRBV5-7 with TRBJ2-7; perhaps TRBD1 as D (9 bases). TRBV5-7 is flagged as an ORF with uncertain function. The CDR3 length is 18 residues. Trimming pared 2 bases from V and 2 bases from J, leaving 23 bases between. DNA for the CDR3: TGTGCCAGCAGCTTAGTGGGACAGGGCGAGCGGGGGCCCTACGAGCAGTACGTC. Amino acids: CASSLVGQGERGPYEQYV.

As to this clone: The germline gene is not matched at one end of the junction; a read error may be the cause. V is TRBV7-2 and J is TRBJ1-2; D is uncertain. Germline loops: CDR1 SGHTA, CDR2 FQGNSA. This CDR3 region has 12 residues. CDR3 bases: TGTGCCAGCAGCTCGGGAGTCTATCGCTACACCTTC. Residues: CASSSGVYRYTF.

The chain employs TRBV7-6 and TRBJ2-3, with 7 bases aligning to TRBD1. This CDR3 is 15 amino acids long. Germline V gene data show CDR1 as SGHVS and CDR2 as FNYEAQ. V shed 3 bases, J shed 4 bases, and the junction held 7 bases outside the gene matches. CDR3 DNA: TGTGCCAGCAGCTTGAACTCAGGGGGTCCAGATACGCAGTATTTT. It codes for CASSLNSGGPDTQYF.